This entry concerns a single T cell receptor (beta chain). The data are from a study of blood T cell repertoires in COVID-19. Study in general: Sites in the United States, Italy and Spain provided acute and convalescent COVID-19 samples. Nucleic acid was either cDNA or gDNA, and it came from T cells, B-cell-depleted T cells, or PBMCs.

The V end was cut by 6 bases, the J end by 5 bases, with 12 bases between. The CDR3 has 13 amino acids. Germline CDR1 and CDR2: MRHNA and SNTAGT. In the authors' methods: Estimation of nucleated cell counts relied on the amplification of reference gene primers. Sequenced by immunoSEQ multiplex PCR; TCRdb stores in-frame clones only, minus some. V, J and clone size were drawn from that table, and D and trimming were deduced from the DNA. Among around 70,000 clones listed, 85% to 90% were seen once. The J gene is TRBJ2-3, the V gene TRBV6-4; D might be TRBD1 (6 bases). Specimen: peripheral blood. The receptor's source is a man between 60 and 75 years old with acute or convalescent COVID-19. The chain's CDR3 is CASSFHREDTQYF. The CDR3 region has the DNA TGTGCCAGCAGCTTTCACAGGGAAGATACGCAGTATTTT.